This entry lists 4 T cell receptor beta chains sequenced from one sample in a study of T cells after yellow fever vaccination (dated by TCRdb to the late 2010s). Reading the label with the study, this specimen's treatment or condition is: live attenuated yellow fever vaccine strain. Library method: 5' RACE. The sequencing machine was an Illumina NovaSeq 6000. TCRdb reran the public reads through fastp at Q25 and MiXCR, keeping productive beta chains. Every CDR3 protein is listed once, alongside the most common genes and DNA of its rows. For this sample the table gives 250,000 to 350,000 distinct CDR3 sequences, of which around 4.4% were detected only once. The ten largest make up less than 20% of the sample. Here the sequenced sample was PBMCs, taken 15 days after the yellow fever booster vaccination. These receptors were collected from a man between 18 and 29 years old who received the YFV17D yellow fever vaccine.

This clonotype came up a few times. The chain is built from TRBV7-2 and TRBJ2-5; D is possibly TRBD1 or TRBD2 (5 bases each). CDR1 SGHTA and CDR2 FQGNSA come from the germline V gene. Trimming cost V 2 bases and J 6 bases, with 19 bases left between them. This CDR3 region has 16 residues. CDR3 bases: TGTGCCAGCAGCTTACCCGATACTTGGGACGGAAAGACCCAGTACTTC. This translates into CASSLPDTWDGKTQYF.

The chain has TRBV7-2 and TRBJ1-2; D remains ambiguous. CDR3 length: 12 amino acids. Deletions cut 5 bases from V and 8 bases from J, with 12 bases between. CDR1 and CDR2 from the germline V gene are SGHTA and FQGNSA. The CDR3 DNA is TGTGCCAGCAGCCACCCTACCCGGGGCTACACCTTC. Translating gives CASSHPTRGYTF.

This clonotype has only a few counts. The chain employs TRBV18 and TRBJ2-7, with D maybe TRBD2 (5 bases). The CDR3 length is 14 residues. Germline V gene data show CDR1 as KGHSH and CDR2 as LQKENI. Trimming left V 4 bases short and J 0 bases short, with 10 bases between. The CDR3 DNA follows: TGTGCCAGCTCACAGAATGGGAGCTCCTACGAGCAGTACTTC. Translation: CASSQNGSSYEQYF.

This clonotype has only a few counts. This chain uses TRBV19 with TRBJ1-2, with D possibly being TRBD1 (5 bases). This CDR3 contains 15 residues. Trimming shortened V by 10 bases and J by 6 bases, and 24 bases separated the two germline ends. CDR1 and CDR2 from the germline V gene are LNHDA and SQIVND (reference sequence). DNA for the CDR3: TGTGCCACCCTCGGGGAGGGGTCCCCCGAGGATGGCTACACCTTC. It specifies CATLGEGSPEDGYTF.